Each of the 20 T cell receptor beta chains below was sequenced from the same sample in a study of blood T cell repertoires in COVID-19. Here immunoSEQ multiplex PCR was the method, and the copy in TCRdb shows in-frame clones only, minus some. The data contain around 13,000 clones, roughly 88% of them seen just once; the ten biggest clones take up around 8.1%. The sequencing sample was made of peripheral blood. Receptors originate from a human donor in a cohort sampled during active COVID-19.

This clone showed up just once. The chain uses TRBV12-5 and TRBJ1-2; 11 positions match TRBD1. J was trimmed by 5 bases and V by 1 base; bases with no gene match: 6. Germline values: CDR1 LGHNT, CDR2 FRNRAP. The CDR3 is 16 amino acids. CDR3 protein: CASGLGGQGVYYGYTF. In DNA, the CDR3 is TGTGCTAGTGGTTTGGGGGGACAGGGGGTATATTATGGCTACACCTTC.

CDR3 loop: CSASQTSDTQYF. CDR3 nucleotides: TGCAGTGCTAGTCAGACTTCAGATACGCAGTATTTT. V usage is TRBV20-1 and J usage is TRBJ2-3; D unresolved. This CDR3 is 12 amino acids long. V lost 3 bases and J 4 bases, leaving 8 bases between the germline ends. Germline V gives CDR1 DFQATT, CDR2 SNEGSKA (reference sequence).

The CDR3 DNA reads as TGTGCCAGCAGCCGACCGGGGAAGGAAAGCACAGATACGCAGTATTTT. It encodes CASSRPGKESTDTQYF. The chain joins TRBV21-1 to TRBJ2-3; the table's D call, TRBD2, has no DNA check behind it. TRBV21-1 is an annotated pseudogene. The length of the CDR3 is 16 residues.

J is TRBJ2-1 and V is TRBV19; D uncertain. The CDR3 is made up of 13 amino acids. V was shortened by 6 bases and J by 0 bases, with 6 bases between the two germline ends. Germline assignment: CDR1 LNHDA and CDR2 SQIVND (reference sequence). CDR3 loop: CASSRSSYNEQFF. Here the CDR3 DNA reads TGTGCCAGTAGCCGGAGCTCCTACAATGAGCAGTTCTTC.

This clone has only one observation. The chain combines TRBV19 with TRBJ2-5; unclear D gene. The germline gives CDR1 LNHDA, CDR2 SQIVND (reference sequence). This CDR3 contains 12 residues. The ends were cut back, 4 bases at V and 1 base at J, with 4 bases in the middle. Written as DNA, the CDR3 is TGTGCCAGTAGTAAGAGCCAAGAGACCCAGTACTTC. Translated, it gives CASSKSQETQYF.

The J gene is TRBJ1-5, the V gene TRBV28, with a tentative D call TRBD1 (5 bases). This CDR3 is built from 17 residues. With 5 bases removed from V and 1 base from J, the gap between germline ends came to 18 bases. The germline gives CDR1 MDHEN, CDR2 SYDVKM. The DNA of the CDR3 is TGTGCCAGCAGTGAATCCGGGACTTTTAACAGCAATCAGCCCCAGCATTTT. It translates to CASSESGTFNSNQPQHF.

The count of this clone is one. This chain uses TRBV9 with TRBJ2-1, with a weak D call TRBD2 (5 bases). The CDR3 length is 16 residues. V dropped 1 base and J dropped 4 bases, with 15 bases sitting between them. The germline V gene encodes CDR1 SGDLS and CDR2 YYNGEE. This CDR3 reads CASSVRGSPGYNEQFF. Here the CDR3 DNA reads TGTGCCAGCAGCGTACGGGGTTCCCCAGGATACAATGAGCAGTTCTTC.

V usage is TRBV18 and J usage is TRBJ2-5, with 7 positions matching TRBD1. Germline loops: CDR1 KGHSH, CDR2 LQKENI. This CDR3 is 14 amino acids long. With V trimmed by 4 bases and J by 2 bases, 4 bases remained unmatched. The CDR3 region is CASSLGQAQETQYF. The CDR3 nucleotides are TGTGCCAGCTCACTAGGACAGGCGCAAGAGACCCAGTACTTC.

This sequence joins TRBV28 and TRBJ2-5, with 9 bases lining up with TRBD2. Germline CDR1 is MDHEN and CDR2 is SYDVKM. This CDR3 has 15 residues. The junction had 12 bases not matched to a gene; V was cut back by 8 bases and J by 5 bases. CDR3 loop: CASFAGGWRGETQYF. In nucleotides, the CDR3 is TGTGCCAGCTTTGCGGGGGGGTGGAGGGGCGAGACCCAGTACTTC.

This chain connects TRBV2 to TRBJ2-7, with a weak D call TRBD1 (5 bases). Between the trimmed V and J ends, which lost 8 bases and 0 bases, there was a span of 8 bases. The CDR3 sequence is 12 residues long. Germline assignment: CDR1 SNHLY and CDR2 FYNNEI. CDR3: CASSRDSYEQYF. The CDR3 DNA reads TGTGCCAGCTCCAGGGACTCCTACGAGCAGTACTTC.

V gene TRBV5-3 combines with J gene TRBJ2-7; D is perhaps TRBD1 (5 bases). TRBV5-3 is labeled an ORF, and its function is uncertain. There are 15 residues in the CDR3. The V end lost 4 bases, the J end lost 3 bases, and 17 bases lay between the germline ends. The CDR3 DNA reads as TGTGCCAGAAGCACTCCGACAGTCCCTTTCTACGAGCAGTACTTC. Protein product: CARSTPTVPFYEQYF.

J is TRBJ1-6 and V is TRBV7-2, with D tentatively TRBD1 (6 bases). This CDR3 is 16 amino acids long. Germline V gene data show CDR1 as SGHTA and CDR2 as FQGNSA. V lost 1 base, J lost 3 bases, and 10 bases lay in between. Here the CDR3 DNA reads TGTGCCAGCAGCTTAGTACAGGGATTCTATAATTCACCCCTCCACTTT. It translates to CASSLVQGFYNSPLHF.

This chain uses TRBV5-1 with TRBJ2-6; D gene ambiguous. This CDR3 contains 15 residues. Germline V gives CDR1 SGHRS, CDR2 YFSETQ. Trimming removed 3 bases at V and 3 bases at J, with 10 bases between. Here the CDR3 reads CASSSYGDGANVLTF. The CDR3 coding sequence is TGCGCCAGCAGCTCTTACGGAGATGGGGCCAACGTCCTGACTTTC.

This clone was seen only once. V gene TRBV4-3 combines with J gene TRBJ2-2; the D gene is possibly TRBD2 (5 bases). With 4 bases removed from V and 4 bases from J, the gap between germline ends came to 7 bases. Per the germline V gene, CDR1 is LGHNA and CDR2 is YSLEER. This CDR3 spans 13 amino acids. DNA for the CDR3: TGCGCCAGCAGCCTTGAGGGCACCGGGGAGCTGTTTTTT. It codes for CASSLEGTGELFF.

Only one count was recorded for this clone. The chain joins TRBV19 to TRBJ2-7; 13 bases align to TRBD2. Trimming removed 5 bases from V and 2 bases from J; junction bases left unmatched: 3. CDR1 is LNHDA, CDR2 SQIVND, per germline (reference sequence). The CDR3 totals 15 residues. CDR3 region: CASSPLAGGPYEQYF. The CDR3 nucleotides read TGTGCCAGTAGTCCACTAGCGGGGGGGCCCTACGAGCAGTACTTC.

This rearrangement joins TRBV27 to TRBJ2-2; possible D gene TRBD1, 6 bases. The CDR3 sequence is 15 residues long. V shed 7 bases and J shed 4 bases, with 16 bases lying between them. Germline V gene sequence: CDR1 MNHEY, CDR2 SMNVEV (reference sequence). The CDR3 bases are TGTGCCAGCACCAATACAGCAGGGGTCACCGGGGAGCTGTTTTTT. Residues: CASTNTAGVTGELFF.

The CDR3 region is CASSLTGYNEQFF. The CDR3 coding sequence is TGTGCCAGCAGCTTGACTGGTTACAATGAGCAGTTCTTC. The V call is TRBV5-6, the J call TRBJ2-1, with unresolved D. Per germline, CDR1 SGHDT and CDR2 YYEEEE. V lost 1 base, J lost 4 bases, and 6 bases lay in between. This CDR3 is 13 amino acids long.

This clone was seen a single time. V gene TRBV7-2 combines with J gene TRBJ2-1; 13 positions match TRBD2. CDR3 length: 17 amino acids. Germline lookup yields CDR1 SGHTA and CDR2 FQGNSA. J lost 6 bases, V lost 0 bases, and 5 bases had no gene match. The DNA of the CDR3 is TGTGCCAGCAGCTTAGCGGGAACTAGCGGGGGGGCCAATGAGCAGTTCTTC. This gives the protein CASSLAGTSGGANEQFF.

This clone was recorded once. The V gene is TRBV19, the J gene TRBJ1-4; tentatively, D is TRBD1 (5 bases). The CDR3 spans 15 residues. Per the germline V gene, CDR1 is LNHDA and CDR2 is SQIVND (reference sequence). Trimming cost V 1 base and J 3 bases, with 9 bases left between them. The CDR3 region is CASSIGGGSNEKLFF. CDR3 nucleotides: TGTGCCAGTAGTATAGGCGGGGGGTCTAATGAAAAACTGTTTTTT. The full variable domain, rest sourced from reference TRBV19 and TRBJ1-4, is DGGITQSPKYLFRKEGQNVTLSCEQNLNHDAMYWYRQDPGQGLRLIYYSQIVNDFQKGDIAEGYSVSREKKESFPLTVTSAQKNPTAFYLCASSIGGGSNEKLFFGSGTQLSVL.

This clone was seen just once. This sequence joins TRBV4-1 and TRBJ2-2; TRBD2 matches 9 bases. The J segment lost 2 bases and the V segment lost 6 bases, leaving 4 bases of the junction unmatched. The germline gives CDR1 MGHRA, CDR2 YSYEKL. The CDR3 contains 15 residues. As DNA, the CDR3 is TGCGCCAGCAGAGAAGCGGGGGGAAACACCGGGGAGCTGTTTTTT. This encodes CASREAGGNTGELFF.